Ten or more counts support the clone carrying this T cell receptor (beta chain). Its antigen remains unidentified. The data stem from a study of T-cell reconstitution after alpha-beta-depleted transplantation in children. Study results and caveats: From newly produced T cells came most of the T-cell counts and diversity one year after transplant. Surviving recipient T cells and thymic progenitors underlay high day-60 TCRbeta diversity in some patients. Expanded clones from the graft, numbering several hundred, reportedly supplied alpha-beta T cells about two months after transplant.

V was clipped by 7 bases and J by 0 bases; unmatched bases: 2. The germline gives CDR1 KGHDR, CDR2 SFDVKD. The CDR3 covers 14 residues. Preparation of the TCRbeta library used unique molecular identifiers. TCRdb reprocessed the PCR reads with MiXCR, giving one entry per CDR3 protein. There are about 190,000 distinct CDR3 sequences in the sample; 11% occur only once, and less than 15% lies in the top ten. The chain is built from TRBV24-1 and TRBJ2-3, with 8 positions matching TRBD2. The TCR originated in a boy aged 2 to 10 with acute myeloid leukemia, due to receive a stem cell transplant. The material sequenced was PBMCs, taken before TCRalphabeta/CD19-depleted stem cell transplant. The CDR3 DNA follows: TGTGCCACCAGACCTAGCGGGAGCACAGATACGCAGTATTTT. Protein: CATRPSGSTDTQYF.